The 31 T cell receptor beta chains below were found in one sample sequenced in a study of shared T cell receptors in the human thymus. The assay was immunoSEQ multiplex PCR, and TCRdb's table has in-frame clones only and misses some. The sample holds about 380,000 clones, roughly 94% seen once. Sequences were obtained from thymocytes. These receptors all stem from a human donor.

The chain combines TRBV7-2 with TRBJ2-3, with 11 bases lining up with TRBD2. The CDR3 is 18 residues long. J was trimmed by 5 bases and V by 5 bases; bases with no gene match: 15. Germline assignment: CDR1 SGHTA and CDR2 FQGNSA. Here the CDR3 DNA reads TGTGCCAGCAGCCTCCAGAGAGTAGCGGGAGGGGATGTAGATACGCAGTATTTT. Its translation is CASSLQRVAGGDVDTQYF.

For this clone: Additional DNA sequences in this sample encode the identical CDR3. The CDR3 here is CASSPRTGGDTEAFF. The CDR3 nucleotides are TGTGCCAGCTCACCGCGTACAGGGGGGGACACTGAAGCTTTCTTT. This sequence joins TRBV18 and TRBJ1-1; TRBD1 matches at 8 bases. Germline V gives CDR1 KGHSH, CDR2 LQKENI. The CDR3 runs 15 residues. V shed 3 bases and J 3 bases; nucleotides not matched to a gene: 6.

This clone was observed a single time. V usage is TRBV27 and J usage is TRBJ1-5; the D gene is possibly TRBD1 (5 bases). The V and J ends lost 0 bases and 0 bases respectively, with 12 bases between them. CDR3 length equals 17 residues. Germline V gene sequence: CDR1 MNHEY, CDR2 SMNVEV (reference sequence). This chain's CDR3 is CASSLSRGGYSNQPQHF. CDR3 sequence (DNA): TGTGCCAGCAGTTTATCACGGGGGGGATATAGCAATCAGCCCCAGCATTTT.

The chain carries TRBV27 and TRBJ2-7, with D maybe TRBD1 (6 bases). V lost 8 bases and J 1 base, leaving 21 bases between the germline ends. CDR1 and CDR2 from the germline V gene are MNHEY and SMNVEV (reference sequence). The CDR3 loop spans 16 amino acids. CDR3 in amino acids: CASAPSDTTGSYEQYF. DNA for the CDR3: TGTGCCAGCGCCCCTTCAGACACGACAGGATCCTACGAGCAGTACTTC.

V gene TRBV28 combines with J gene TRBJ2-5; D possibly matches TRBD1 or TRBD2 (5 bases each). CDR1 MDHEN and CDR2 SYDVKM come from the germline V gene. The CDR3 covers 15 residues. Deletions cut 6 bases from V and 1 base from J, with 15 bases between. The CDR3 loop reads CASRHRGTTQETQYF. CDR3 bases: TGTGCCAGCAGACATAGAGGGACCACCCAAGAGACCCAGTACTTC.

The chain has TRBV19 and TRBJ2-7, with D possibly TRBD1 on 6 matching bases. Germline CDR1 and CDR2: LNHDA and SQIVND (reference sequence). This CDR3 is 14 amino acids long. The V and J ends lost 1 base and 0 bases respectively, with 7 bases between them. The CDR3 DNA reads TGTGCCAGTAGTATAGTGGGGGCCTCCTACGAGCAGTACTTC. Translating gives CASSIVGASYEQYF.

The chain couples TRBV27 to TRBJ2-1, with 10 bases matching TRBD2. Germline V gene data show CDR1 as MNHEY and CDR2 as SMNVEV (reference sequence). This CDR3 comprises 16 residues. J gave up 8 bases and V 1 base, and 8 bases lay outside the gene matches. This chain's CDR3 is CASSLYPLAGSYEQFF. The CDR3 coding sequence is TGTGCCAGCAGTTTATATCCACTAGCGGGAAGCTATGAGCAGTTCTTC.

The chain links TRBV5-4 to TRBJ2-1; D is undetermined. The CDR3 spans 12 residues. With 4 bases removed from V and 8 bases from J, the gap between germline ends came to 10 bases. Germline V lookup: CDR1 SGHNT, CDR2 YYREEE (reference sequence). CDR3 residues: CASSPTSDEQFF. The CDR3 nucleotides read TGTGCCAGCAGCCCCACCTCCGATGAGCAGTTCTTC.

This clone was counted once. The chain has TRBV4-3 and TRBJ2-7; no firm D call. Germline V gene data show CDR1 as LGHNA and CDR2 as YSLEER. The CDR3 has 15 residues. V lost 0 bases and J lost 0, with 9 bases in between. In DNA form, the CDR3 reads TGCGCCAGCAGCCAAGAACGGTCTGTCTCCTACGAGCAGTACTTC. As protein: CASSQERSVSYEQYF.

The chain links TRBV4-3 to TRBJ2-5; TRBD2 matches at 11 bases. The J call is doubtful: the DNA matches TRBJ2-7 better. This CDR3 region has 18 residues. Germline V gene lookup returns CDR1 LGHNA and CDR2 YSLEER. The CDR3 coding sequence is TGCGCCAGCAGCCAGGCCTGGTCACTAGCGGGAGACCCCTACGAGCAGTACTTC. Translated, it gives CASSQAWSLAGDPYEQYF.

This chain connects TRBV28 to TRBJ1-5, with 9 bases lining up with TRBD1. This CDR3 spans 14 amino acids. CDR1 and CDR2 (germline): MDHEN, SYDVKM. The V gene end was trimmed by 3 bases and the J gene end by 5 bases; junction bases not matched to a gene: 2. The DNA for the CDR3 is TGTGCCAGCAGTTTGGACAGGGGTCATCAGCCCCAGCATTTT. Its protein is CASSLDRGHQPQHF.

The chain has TRBV13 and TRBJ2-7; 14 bases line up with TRBD2. This CDR3 has 18 residues. In germline, CDR1 is PRHDT, CDR2 FYEKMQ (reference sequence). With 5 bases clipped from V and 2 bases from J, the junction kept 11 bases outside the gene matches. Here the CDR3 reads CASSGGTSGSSFTYEQYF. For the CDR3, the DNA is TGTGCCAGCAGCGGAGGGACTAGCGGGAGCTCGTTTACCTACGAGCAGTACTTC. Full variable domain (outside the CDR3, taken from reference TRBV13 and TRBJ2-7): AAGVIQSPRHLIKEKRETATLKCYPIPRHDTVYWYQQGPGQDPQFLISFYEKMQSDKGSIPDRFSAQQFSDYHSELNMSSLELGDSALYFCASSGGTSGSSFTYEQYFGPGTRLTVT.

This chain links TRBV27 with TRBJ2-1; 7 bases align to TRBD2. The CDR3 extends over 16 amino acids. The trim removed 2 bases at V and 3 bases at J, leaving 7 bases unmatched. The V gene's germline CDR1 is MNHEY and CDR2 SMNVEV (reference sequence). The CDR3 sequence is CASSLGRSGVYNEQFF. CDR3 DNA sequence: TGTGCCAGCAGTTTAGGTCGGAGCGGGGTCTACAATGAGCAGTTCTTC.

This clone came up once. The chain uses TRBV18 and TRBJ2-5, with D hard to call. CDR1 is KGHSH, CDR2 LQKENI, per germline. Between the trimmed V and J ends, which lost 2 bases and 0 bases, there was a span of 7 bases. This CDR3 region has 14 residues. The CDR3 reads CASSPARYQETQYF. As DNA, the CDR3 is TGTGCCAGCTCACCAGCCAGGTACCAAGAGACCCAGTACTTC.

In its sample, this clone was seen once. The chain links TRBV27 to TRBJ2-7, with D unresolved. This CDR3 has 16 residues. V was pared by 2 bases and J by 3 bases, with 17 bases between. Germline V gene sequence: CDR1 MNHEY, CDR2 SMNVEV (reference sequence). In DNA form, the CDR3 reads TGTGCCAGCAGTTTACTCGGGCCTAACTGGGGCTACGAGCAGTACTTC. Its translation is CASSLLGPNWGYEQYF.

The DNA for the CDR3 is TGCGCCAGCAGTCCGACCCAGAGCTCCTACAATGAGCAGTTCTTC. This translates into CASSPTQSSYNEQFF. This chain connects TRBV10-1 to TRBJ2-1; D remains unclear. Germline loops: CDR1 WNHNN, CDR2 SYGVQD (reference sequence). Trimming pared 5 bases from V and 0 bases from J, leaving 11 bases between. The length of the CDR3 is 15 residues.

V and J are TRBV11-3 and TRBJ2-2; D possibly matches TRBD1 or TRBD2 (6 bases each). The CDR3 runs to 16 residues. In germline, CDR1 is SGHNT, CDR2 YENEEA. V lost 3 bases and J lost 4, with 15 bases in between. In nucleotides, the CDR3 is TGTGCCAGCAGCTTTGAAGGGGGGTCCAGCACCGGGGAGCTGTTTTTT. Residues: CASSFEGGSSTGELFF.

The V gene is TRBV28, the J gene TRBJ2-7; D is possibly TRBD2 (5 bases). CDR3 length: 15 residues. The V and J ends lost 4 bases and 1 base respectively, with 14 bases between them. Germline V gene data show CDR1 as MDHEN and CDR2 as SYDVKM. CDR3 in amino acids: CASSYPGTQSYEQYF. CDR3 in DNA: TGTGCCAGCAGTTACCCGGGAACCCAGTCCTACGAGCAGTACTTC.

This chain uses TRBV6-1 with TRBJ1-3; D remains unclear. The germline V gene encodes CDR1 MNHNS and CDR2 SASEGT. This CDR3 is 16 amino acids long. V was clipped by 0 bases and J by 8 bases, with 17 bases between them. The CDR3 DNA sequence: TGTGCCAGCAGTGAAGCGTCGGAGGACCCCCAAGACACCATATATTTT. It codes for CASSEASEDPQDTIYF.

The chain couples TRBV18 to TRBJ2-3; TRBD1 matches at 8 bases. J was trimmed by 2 bases and V by 2 bases; bases with no gene match: 3. The CDR3 sequence is 15 residues long. The germline gives CDR1 KGHSH, CDR2 LQKENI. For the CDR3, the DNA is TGTGCCAGCTCACCAGTGACAGGGGCCACAGATACGCAGTATTTT. Translation: CASSPVTGATDTQYF.

V is TRBV9 and J is TRBJ1-1, with 8 bases aligning to TRBD1. Germline V CDR1 and CDR2: SGDLS, YYNGEE. V was clipped by 3 bases and J by 6 bases; unmatched bases: 7. This CDR3 spans 14 amino acids. The CDR3: CASSAWDRRPEAFF. The DNA of the CDR3 is TGTGCCAGCAGCGCCTGGGACAGGCGCCCTGAAGCTTTCTTT.

V and J are TRBV27 and TRBJ2-7; possible D gene TRBD2, 6 bases. Looked up from germline, CDR1 is MNHEY and CDR2 is SMNVEV (reference sequence). The V end was cut by 5 bases, the J end by 9 bases, with 14 bases between. The length of the CDR3 is 12 residues. The CDR3 spells CASSLAGRRQYF. The CDR3 DNA follows: TGTGCCAGCAGTCTGGCGGGGCGACGGCAGTACTTC.

J is TRBJ1-2 and V is TRBV27; D is ambiguous. The CDR3 is 14 amino acids. Trimming removed 5 bases from V and 2 bases from J, with 12 bases in between. Looked up from germline, CDR1 is MNHEY and CDR2 is SMNVEV (reference sequence). The CDR3 sequence is CASSPPGVNYGYTF. The CDR3 region has the DNA TGTGCCAGCAGTCCACCCGGGGTGAACTATGGCTACACCTTC.

This clone appeared a single time. This sequence joins TRBV15 and TRBJ2-1, with 9 bases fitting TRBD2. Trimming cost V 2 bases and J 7 bases; bases outside gene matches: 6. CDR3 size: 15 residues. Germline V CDR1 and CDR2: LNHNV, YYDKDF (reference sequence). The CDR3 DNA sequence: TGTGCCACCAGCAGACCCGGCGGGGGGGCGAATGAGCAGTTCTTC. The encoded protein is CATSRPGGGANEQFF.

This clone was observed a single time. V is TRBV7-2 and J is TRBJ2-3; D gene ambiguous. The V end was cut by 1 base, the J end by 7 bases, with 12 bases between. Germline V gene lookup returns CDR1 SGHTA and CDR2 FQGNSA. The length of the CDR3 is 14 residues. The CDR3 DNA sequence: TGTGCCAGCAGCTTAGTTCCGGAGTATCATACGCAGTATTTT. This encodes CASSLVPEYHTQYF. The variable domain in full, completed from reference TRBV7-2 and TRBJ2-3, reads GAGVSQSPSNKVTEKGKDVELRCDPISGHTALYWYRQSLGQGLEFLIYFQGNSAPDKSGLPSDRFSAERTGGSVSTLTIQRTQQEDSAVYLCASSLVPEYHTQYFGPGTRLTVL.

The rearrangement uses TRBV19 and TRBJ2-1, with D possibly TRBD1 on 5 matching bases. The V gene lost 1 base and the J gene lost 3 bases, with 7 bases spanning the gap. Germline assignment: CDR1 LNHDA and CDR2 SQIVND (reference sequence). The CDR3 runs to 14 residues. The CDR3 here is CASSIARDYNEQFF. CDR3 DNA: TGTGCCAGTAGTATAGCCAGGGACTACAATGAGCAGTTCTTC.

The chain employs TRBV27 and TRBJ1-1, with D perhaps matching TRBD1 (6 bases). The ends were cut back, 2 bases at V and 1 base at J, with 17 bases in the middle. Germline V CDR1 and CDR2: MNHEY, SMNVEV (reference sequence). This CDR3 spans 17 amino acids. The CDR3 sequence is CASSLRQADTWNTEAFF. As DNA, the CDR3 is TGTGCCAGCAGTTTAAGACAGGCGGACACCTGGAACACTGAAGCTTTCTTT.

The chain has TRBV20-1 and TRBJ1-1, with D possibly TRBD1 on 5 matching bases. V was trimmed by 3 bases and J by 4 bases, leaving 6 bases between them. Germline V gene data show CDR1 as DFQATT and CDR2 as SNEGSKA (reference sequence). This CDR3 region has 11 residues. CDR3: CSASQGTEAFF. DNA of the CDR3: TGCAGTGCTAGTCAGGGCACTGAAGCTTTCTTT.

J is TRBJ2-3 and V is TRBV27; a weak D match, TRBD1 (10 bases). This CDR3 contains 19 residues. Germline loops: CDR1 MNHEY, CDR2 SMNVEV (reference sequence). V dropped 4 bases and J dropped 7 bases, with 30 bases sitting between them. The CDR3 DNA follows: TGTGCCAGCAGTTCACCGGGACAGGGGTTTGCGGGAGGGCTACATACGCAGTATTTT. It translates to CASSSPGQGFAGGLHTQYF.

The chain couples TRBV28 to TRBJ1-1, with D possibly being TRBD1 (5 bases). Deletions cut 5 bases from V and 0 bases from J, with 13 bases between. The CDR3 runs 15 residues. CDR1 MDHEN and CDR2 SYDVKM come from the germline V gene. This CDR3 is CASSPQPRVNTEAFF. DNA of the CDR3: TGTGCCAGCAGTCCCCAACCCAGGGTGAACACTGAAGCTTTCTTT.

V usage is TRBV25-1 and J usage is TRBJ2-1; the D is unclear. Looked up from germline, CDR1 is MGHDK and CDR2 is SYGVNS. The CDR3 is made up of 17 amino acids. V lost 3 bases and J lost 5, with 20 bases in between. Here the CDR3 reads CASSDLSLPLWDNEQFF. The CDR3, as DNA: TGTGCCAGCAGTGACCTCTCCCTGCCACTTTGGGACAATGAGCAGTTCTTC.